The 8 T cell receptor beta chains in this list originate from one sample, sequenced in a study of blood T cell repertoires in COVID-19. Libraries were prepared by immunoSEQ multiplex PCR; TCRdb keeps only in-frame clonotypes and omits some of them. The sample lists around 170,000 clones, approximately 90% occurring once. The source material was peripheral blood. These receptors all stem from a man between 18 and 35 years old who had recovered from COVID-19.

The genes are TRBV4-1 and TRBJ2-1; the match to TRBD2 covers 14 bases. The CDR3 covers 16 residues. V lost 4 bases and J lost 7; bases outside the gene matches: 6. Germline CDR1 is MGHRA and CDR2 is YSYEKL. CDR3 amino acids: CASSPGLAGVGNEQFF. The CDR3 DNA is TGCGCCAGCAGCCCGGGACTAGCGGGAGTAGGGAATGAGCAGTTCTTC.

The CDR3 sequence: CASRRSGGPEAFF. In DNA form, the CDR3 reads TGTGCCAGCCGGCGTTCGGGGGGCCCTGAAGCTTTCTTT. The genes are TRBV12-3 or TRBV12-4 and TRBJ1-1; D may be TRBD1 (6 bases). The CDR3 totals 13 residues. The V gene lost 8 bases and the J gene lost 6 bases, with 16 bases spanning the gap.

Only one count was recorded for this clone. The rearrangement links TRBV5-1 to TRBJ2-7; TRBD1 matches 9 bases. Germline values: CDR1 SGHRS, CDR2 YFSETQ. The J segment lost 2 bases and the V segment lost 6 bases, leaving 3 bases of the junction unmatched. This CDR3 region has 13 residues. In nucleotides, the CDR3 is TGCGCCAGCAAAAGACAGGGGGCCTACGAGCAGTACTTC. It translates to CASKRQGAYEQYF.

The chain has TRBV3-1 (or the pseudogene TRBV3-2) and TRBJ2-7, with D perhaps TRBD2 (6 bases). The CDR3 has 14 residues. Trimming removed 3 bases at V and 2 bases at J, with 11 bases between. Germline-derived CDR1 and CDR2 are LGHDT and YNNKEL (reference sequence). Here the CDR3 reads CASSHLGGTYEQYF. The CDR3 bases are TGTGCCAGCAGCCATTTGGGAGGAACCTACGAGCAGTACTTC.

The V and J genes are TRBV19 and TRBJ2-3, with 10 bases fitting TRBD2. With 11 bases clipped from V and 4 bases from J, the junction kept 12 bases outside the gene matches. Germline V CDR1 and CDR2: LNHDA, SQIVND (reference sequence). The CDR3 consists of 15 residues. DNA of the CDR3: TGTGCCGGCTCCGATCTAGCGGGAGTAGCAGATACGCAGTATTTT. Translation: CAGSDLAGVADTQYF.

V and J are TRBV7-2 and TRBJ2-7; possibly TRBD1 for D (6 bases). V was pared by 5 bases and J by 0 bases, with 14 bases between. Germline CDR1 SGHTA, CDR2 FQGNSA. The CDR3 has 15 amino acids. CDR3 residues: CASSPGDTSSYEQYF. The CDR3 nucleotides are TGTGCCAGCAGCCCAGGGGACACAAGCTCCTACGAGCAGTACTTC.

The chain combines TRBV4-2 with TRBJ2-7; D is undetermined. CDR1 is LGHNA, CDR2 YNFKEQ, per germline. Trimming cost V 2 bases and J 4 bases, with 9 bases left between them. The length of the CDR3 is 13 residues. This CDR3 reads CASSQFQLYEQYF. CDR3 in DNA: TGTGCCAGCAGCCAATTCCAACTATACGAGCAGTACTTC.

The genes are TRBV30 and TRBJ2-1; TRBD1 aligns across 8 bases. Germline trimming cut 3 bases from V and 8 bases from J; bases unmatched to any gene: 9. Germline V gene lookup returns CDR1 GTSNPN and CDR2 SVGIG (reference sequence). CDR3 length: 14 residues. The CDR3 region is CAWSGQGESYEQFF. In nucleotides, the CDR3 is TGTGCCTGGAGCGGACAGGGAGAAAGCTATGAGCAGTTCTTC.